This TCR beta chain originates from a study of cytomegalovirus exposure and HLA in healthy donors. As for the study in general: Earlier results showed approximately 120 million unique TCR beta sequences derived from approximately 170 million T cells.

This clone appeared a few times. No antigen is known for it. The CDR3 extends over 14 amino acids. Germline V gene lookup returns CDR1 LGHNT and CDR2 FRNRAP. V lost 9 bases, J lost 4 bases, and 9 bases stayed unmatched. Study-wide findings and caveats: Specificity for CMV antigens was confirmed in vitro for a few of the CMV-associated chains. Most TCR sequences were rare, but some public TCRs occurred in many donors. Reported performance of the classifier showed diagnosis of cytomegalovirus status with high specificity and sensitivity.

The PCR used 60 Vbeta and 13 Jbeta primers. Sequenced by immunoSEQ multiplex PCR; TCRdb stores in-frame clones only, minus some. The sample holds 200,000 to 300,000 clones; 84% are singletons and the top ten take roughly 2%. Sequencing was performed on PBMCs. V usage is TRBV12-5 and J usage is TRBJ1-1; 9 bases are a match to TRBD1. This TCR derives from a middle-aged woman in good health and CMV-seropositive. The chain's CDR3 is CASVKQGAGTEAFF. In DNA, the CDR3 is TGTGCTAGCGTCAAACAGGGGGCAGGCACTGAAGCTTTCTTT.